The subject of this entry is one T cell receptor (beta chain). Its cognate antigen is unknown. The CDR3 is 13 residues long. The germline V and J ends were trimmed by 5 bases and 9 bases, with 14 bases remaining between them. CDR1 is LNHDA and CDR2 is SQIVND in the germline V gene (reference sequence). This specimen belongs to a study of T cell responses to AZD1222 COVID-19 vaccine. Study-wide points: Two AZD1222 doses significantly raised spike-specific TCR breadth and depth over controls. At study baseline, merely more than 5 AZD1222 recipients were seropositive. The CD4 TCRs associated with vaccination extended across spike and predominated at 160-218 and 743-854.

Profiling relied on immunoSEQ multiplex PCR, and the TCRdb table lists in-frame clones only, not all of them. The sample yields 110,000 or so clones, 80% to 90% seen once. The sample in question was peripheral blood, obtained 28 days after the second AZD1222 dose. V gene TRBV19 combines with J gene TRBJ1-5; D gene ambiguous. The receptor was derived from an adult who received the AZD1222 COVID-19 vaccine. CDR3 nucleotide sequence: TGTGCCAGTAGTCATCCCCACGCAGGGCCCCAGCATTTT. It specifies CASSHPHAGPQHF.